Presented here are 13 T cell receptor beta chains from one specimen sequenced in a study of blood T cells in healthy people across ages (dated by TCRdb to the mid-2010s). Libraries were constructed by 5' RACE. The instrument was an Illumina HiSeq 2500. A second PCR of roughly 6 to 12 cycles was performed with a sample-barcoded 5' primer and a J-beta primer mix. The public reads were run again by TCRdb, first through fastp at Q25 and then through MiXCR, and only productive beta chains were kept. Every distinct CDR3 protein forms one entry, paired with its most common genes and DNA. The sample includes nearly 800,000 distinct CDR3 sequences, with 25% observed a single time. The ten largest account for approximately 3.7% of the sample. A further study also used this sample, focusing on T cells of mothers and their children.

Material for sequencing was blood. These receptors were collected from a boy aged 5-17 years in good health.

This rearrangement joins TRBV12-3 or TRBV12-4 to TRBJ1-5; no definite D call. This CDR3 is 17 amino acids long. V lost 5 bases and J lost 0, with 17 bases in between. Here the CDR3 reads CASSQNMGGYSNQPQHF. Written as DNA, the CDR3 is TGTGCCAGCAGTCAAAACATGGGCGGCTATAGCAATCAGCCCCAGCATTTT.

There are a few counts of this clonotype. The chain has TRBV3-1 and TRBJ2-7, with 7 bases matching TRBD1. This CDR3 region has 15 residues. CDR1 is LGHDT and CDR2 is YNNKEL in the germline V gene (reference sequence). Losses at the gene ends were 0 bases for V and 4 bases for J; bases not matched to a gene: 6. CDR3 loop: CASSQDPRQGYEQYF. In DNA, the CDR3 is TGTGCCAGCAGCCAAGACCCCAGACAGGGATACGAGCAGTACTTC.

The sample holds a few counts of this clonotype. The junction differs from germline at one of its ends, possibly a read error. The V gene is TRBV12-3 or TRBV12-4, the J gene TRBJ2-7; D uncertain. The CDR3 contains 11 residues. The CDR3: CASSSAGSWNF. The CDR3, as DNA: TGTGCCAGCAGTTCGGCCGGGTCCTGGAACTTC.

The chain uses TRBV20-1 and TRBJ1-6, with D perhaps TRBD1 (6 bases). The CDR3 runs to 15 residues. Germline CDR1 DFQATT, CDR2 SNEGSKA (reference sequence). The V end was cut by 3 bases, the J end by 5 bases, with 14 bases between. In DNA form, the CDR3 reads TGCAGTGCTAGTGAGACAGGACCCGATAATTCACCCCTCCACTTT. It specifies CSASETGPDNSPLHF.

J is TRBJ1-2 and V is TRBV5-1; D call uncertain. The CDR3 is 14 amino acids. V was clipped by 2 bases and J by 0 bases, with 8 bases between them. CDR1 is SGHRS and CDR2 is YFSETQ in the germline V gene. The CDR3 bases are TGCGCCAGCAGCTTAGAGCGTACTAACTATGGCTACACCTTC. It is translated as CASSLERTNYGYTF.

This clonotype was seen a few times. The chain is built from TRBV7-9 and TRBJ2-7, with D uncertain. V was clipped by 1 base and J by 9 bases, with 13 bases between them. The V gene's germline CDR1 is SEHNR and CDR2 FQNEAQ (reference sequence). This CDR3 has 13 residues. In nucleotides, the CDR3 is TGTGCCAGCAGCTTAGGTGTAGGGTCTGTGCAGTACTTC. This translates into CASSLGVGSVQYF.

This chain joins TRBV7-2 and TRBJ1-5; possible D gene TRBD1, 5 bases. CDR1 is SGHTA, CDR2 FQGNSA, per germline. V was trimmed by 1 base and J by 3 bases, leaving 10 bases between them. The CDR3 loop spans 15 amino acids. The CDR3 reads CASSLVGRDNQPQHF. The CDR3 bases are TGTGCCAGCAGCTTAGTGGGCAGGGACAATCAGCCCCAGCATTTT.

This chain links TRBV7-9 with TRBJ2-1; D might be TRBD2 (5 bases). The ends were cut back, 5 bases at V and 4 bases at J, with 15 bases in the middle. Per germline, CDR1 SEHNR and CDR2 FQNEAQ (reference sequence). This CDR3 is 15 amino acids long. CDR3 loop: CASSHHEERYNEQFF. The CDR3 DNA is TGTGCCAGCAGCCACCATGAGGAGCGGTACAATGAGCAGTTCTTC. The full variable domain, in which reference TRBV7-9 and TRBJ2-1 provide the parts outside the CDR3, is DTGVSQNPRHKITKRGQNVTFRCDPISEHNRLYWYRQTLGQGPEFLTYFQNEAQLEKSRLLSDRFSAERPKGSFSTLEIQRTEQGDSAMYLCASSHHEERYNEQFFGPGTRLTVL.

This clonotype was found a few times. The genes are TRBV12-3 or TRBV12-4 and TRBJ2-3; D remains unclear. There are 16 residues in the CDR3. Between the trimmed V and J ends, which lost 3 bases and 5 bases, there was a span of 18 bases. The CDR3 DNA reads as TGTGCCAGCAGTTTTTCGTCGGAGCCTTATGGAGATACGCAGTATTTT. It translates to CASSFSSEPYGDTQYF.

This clonotype has just one count. The chain recombines TRBV28 with TRBJ2-5; TRBD1 matches at 10 bases. The end of the DNA is better explained by TRBJ2-7, so the J call may be wrong. CDR3 length: 15 amino acids. Per germline, CDR1 MDHEN and CDR2 SYDVKM. The DNA for the CDR3 is TGTGCCAGCAGTTTATTAGGACAGGGGGGCTACGAGCAGTACTTC. It encodes CASSLLGQGGYEQYF.

This clonotype was seen a handful of times. An end of the junction differs from the germline gene, which may be a read error. This chain's CDR3 is CASSSPTSKDTQYF. Written as DNA, the CDR3 is TGTGCCAGCAGTTCCCCGACTAGCAAAGATACGCAGTATTTT. This chain links TRBV28 with TRBJ2-3; TRBD2 matches at 7 bases. The CDR3 is 14 amino acids. Germline assignment: CDR1 MDHEN and CDR2 SYDVKM.

The chain combines TRBV7-9 with TRBJ1-1; possibly TRBD1 for D (5 bases). The CDR3 is 13 amino acids. CDR1 is SEHNR and CDR2 is FQNEAQ in the germline V gene (reference sequence). Trimming stripped 6 bases from V and 4 bases from J, with 12 bases between. CDR3 bases: TGTGCCAGCAGGCCCAGGGCCGGCACTGAAGCTTTCTTT. Translating gives CASRPRAGTEAFF.

As to this clonotype: The junction and the germline gene differ at one end; a read error may be behind it. The chain recombines TRBV18 with TRBJ1-4, with D possibly TRBD1 on 5 matching bases. Germline-derived CDR1 and CDR2 are KGHSH and LQKENI. The CDR3 totals 15 residues. For the CDR3, the DNA is TGTGCCAGTTCACCGTCCAGGGCAACTAATGAAAAACTGTTTTTT. This sequence encodes CASSPSRATNEKLFF.